The present TCR beta chain was sequenced within a study of blood T cells in healthy people across ages. A sample-barcoded 5' primer and a J-beta primer mix were used in a second PCR of roughly 7 to 11 cycles. TCRdb re-derived calls from the 5' RACE reads in MiXCR, one entry per CDR3 protein. The table records fewer than 2,000,000 distinct CDR3 sequences, more than 35% of them present only once. Source material: blood. The clonotype was recovered from a human donor in good health.

This chain's CDR3 is CSARVPSGHTGELFF. The CDR3 nucleotides are TGCAGTGCTAGAGTTCCTAGCGGCCATACCGGGGAGCTGTTTTTT. V gene TRBV20-1 combines with J gene TRBJ2-2; the match to TRBD2 covers 7 bases. J lost 5 bases, V lost 1 base, and 7 bases had no gene match. CDR3 length: 15 amino acids. From germline, CDR1 is DFQATT and CDR2 SNEGSKA (reference sequence).